This T cell receptor (beta chain) was recorded in a study of monozygotic twins with inflammatory bowel disease. The CDR3 covers 19 residues. The authors isolated total RNA from whole blood without sorting T cells. Template switching appended UMIs that held a 6-nucleotide sample barcode. PCR of TCRalpha and TCRbeta cDNA was nested, with two rounds of about 17 and 10 cycles. TCRdb re-analyzed the 5' RACE reads; it lists each CDR3 protein once, without DNA. The sample includes about 380,000 distinct CDR3 sequences. Sequencing was done on a sample of blood. The chain employs TRBV6-7 and TRBJ2-3; the TCRdb call, TRBD2, lacks DNA for checking. TRBV6-7 is identified as an open reading frame with a role that is uncertain. The TCR sequence derives from a human donor with ulcerative colitis or Crohn's disease, or a healthy co-twin of an affected twin (not recorded which). The CDR3: CASSYSTETSGGCTDTQYF.